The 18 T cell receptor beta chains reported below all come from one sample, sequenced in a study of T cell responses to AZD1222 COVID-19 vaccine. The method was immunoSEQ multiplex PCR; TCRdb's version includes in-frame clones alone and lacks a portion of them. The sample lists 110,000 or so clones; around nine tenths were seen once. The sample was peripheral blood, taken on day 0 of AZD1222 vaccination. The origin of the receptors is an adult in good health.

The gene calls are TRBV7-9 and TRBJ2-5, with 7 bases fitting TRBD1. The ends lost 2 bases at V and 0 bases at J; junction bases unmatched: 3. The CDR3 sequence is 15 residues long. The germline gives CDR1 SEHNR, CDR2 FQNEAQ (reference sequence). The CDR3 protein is CASSLWGQYQETQYF. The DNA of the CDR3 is TGTGCCAGCAGCTTATGGGGACAGTACCAAGAGACCCAGTACTTC. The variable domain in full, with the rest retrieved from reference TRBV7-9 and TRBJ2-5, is DTGVSQNPRHKITKRGQNVTFRCDPISEHNRLYWYRQTLGQGPEFLTYFQNEAQLEKSRLLSDRFSAERPKGSFSTLEIQRTEQGDSAMYLCASSLWGQYQETQYFGPGTRLLVL.

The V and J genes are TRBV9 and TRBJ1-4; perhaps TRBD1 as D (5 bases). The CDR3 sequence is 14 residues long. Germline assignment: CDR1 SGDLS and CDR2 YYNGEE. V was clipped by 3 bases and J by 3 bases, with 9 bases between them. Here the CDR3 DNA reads TGTGCCAGCAGCGCCCTAGGGGCTAATGAAAAACTGTTTTTT. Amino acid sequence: CASSALGANEKLFF. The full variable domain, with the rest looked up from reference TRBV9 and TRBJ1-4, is DSGVTQTPKHLITATGQRVTLRCSPRSGDLSVYWYQQSLDQGLQFLIQYYNGEERAKGNILERFSAQQFPDLHSELNLSSLELGDSALYFCASSALGANEKLFFGSGTQLSVL.

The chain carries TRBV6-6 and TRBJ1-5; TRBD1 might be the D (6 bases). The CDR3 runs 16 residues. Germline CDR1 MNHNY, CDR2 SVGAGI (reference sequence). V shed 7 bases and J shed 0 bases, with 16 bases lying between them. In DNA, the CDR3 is TGTGCCAGCACCCACCTTGGAGGGGGTAGCAATCAGCCCCAGCATTTT. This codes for CASTHLGGGSNQPQHF.

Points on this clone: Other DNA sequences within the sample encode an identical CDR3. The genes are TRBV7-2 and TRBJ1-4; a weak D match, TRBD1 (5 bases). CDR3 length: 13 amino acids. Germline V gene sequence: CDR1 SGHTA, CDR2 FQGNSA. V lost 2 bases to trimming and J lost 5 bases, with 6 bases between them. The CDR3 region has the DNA TGTGCCAGCAGCTTAAGACAGAATGAAAAACTGTTTTTT. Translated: CASSLRQNEKLFF.

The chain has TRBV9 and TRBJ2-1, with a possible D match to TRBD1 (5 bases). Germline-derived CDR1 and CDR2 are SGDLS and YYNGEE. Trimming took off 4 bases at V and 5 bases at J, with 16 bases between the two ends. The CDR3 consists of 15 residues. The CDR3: CASSPRPGYNNEQFF. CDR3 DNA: TGTGCCAGCAGCCCCCGCCCAGGGTATAACAATGAGCAGTTCTTC.

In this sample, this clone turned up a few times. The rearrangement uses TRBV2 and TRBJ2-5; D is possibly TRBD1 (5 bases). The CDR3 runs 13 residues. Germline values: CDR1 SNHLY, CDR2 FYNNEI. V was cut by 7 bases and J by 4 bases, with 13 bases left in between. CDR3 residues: CASKQGPGETQYF. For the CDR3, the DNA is TGTGCCAGCAAGCAGGGCCCGGGAGAGACCCAGTACTTC.

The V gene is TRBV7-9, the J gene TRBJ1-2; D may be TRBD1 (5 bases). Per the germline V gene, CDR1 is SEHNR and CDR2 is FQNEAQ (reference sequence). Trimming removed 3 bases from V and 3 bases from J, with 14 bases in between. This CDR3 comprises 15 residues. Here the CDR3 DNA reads TGTGCCAGCAGCTTCAGCCAGGGACTAGACTATGGCTACACCTTC. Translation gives CASSFSQGLDYGYTF.

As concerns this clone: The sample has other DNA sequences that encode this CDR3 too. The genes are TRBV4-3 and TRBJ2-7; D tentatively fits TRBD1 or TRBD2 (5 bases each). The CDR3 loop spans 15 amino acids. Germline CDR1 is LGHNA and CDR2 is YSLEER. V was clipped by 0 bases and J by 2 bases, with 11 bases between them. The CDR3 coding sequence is TGCGCCAGCAGCCAAGATCGGGGCAGGACCTACGAGCAGTACTTC. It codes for CASSQDRGRTYEQYF.

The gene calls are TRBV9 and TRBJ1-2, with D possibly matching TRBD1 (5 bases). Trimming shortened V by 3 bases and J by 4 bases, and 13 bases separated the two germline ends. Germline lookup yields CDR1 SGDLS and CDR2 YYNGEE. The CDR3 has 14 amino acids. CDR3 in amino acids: CASSAKDILYGYTF. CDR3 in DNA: TGTGCCAGCAGCGCAAAGGACATCCTCTATGGCTACACCTTC.

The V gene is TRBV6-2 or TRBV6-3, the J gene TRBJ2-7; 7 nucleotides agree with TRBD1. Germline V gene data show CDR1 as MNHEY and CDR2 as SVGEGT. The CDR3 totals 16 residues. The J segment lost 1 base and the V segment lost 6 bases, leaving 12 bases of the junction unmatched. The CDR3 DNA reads TGTGCCAGCAGCTCAATGATTCGACAGGGATCCTACGAGCAGTACTTC. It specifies CASSSMIRQGSYEQYF.

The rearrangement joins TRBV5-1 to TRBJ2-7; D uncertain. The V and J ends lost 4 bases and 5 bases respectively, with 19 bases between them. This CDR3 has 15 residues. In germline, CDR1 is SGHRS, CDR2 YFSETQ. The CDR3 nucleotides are TGCGCCAGCAGCCCCGGAGTGAAGACGGCGGACGAGCAGTACTTC. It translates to CASSPGVKTADEQYF.

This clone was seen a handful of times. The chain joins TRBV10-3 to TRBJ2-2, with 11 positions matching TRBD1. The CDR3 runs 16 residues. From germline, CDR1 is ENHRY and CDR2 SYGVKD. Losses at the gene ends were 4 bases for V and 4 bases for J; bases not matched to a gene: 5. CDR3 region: CAISGSGTGGTGELFF. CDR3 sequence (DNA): TGTGCCATCAGTGGTTCCGGGACAGGGGGCACCGGGGAGCTGTTTTTT.

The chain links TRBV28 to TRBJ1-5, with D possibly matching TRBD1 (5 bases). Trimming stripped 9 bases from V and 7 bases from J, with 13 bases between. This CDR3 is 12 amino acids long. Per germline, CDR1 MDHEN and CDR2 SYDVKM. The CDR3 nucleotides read TGTGCCAGTCGTGGGGGAGACCAGCCCCAGCATTTT. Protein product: CASRGGDQPQHF.

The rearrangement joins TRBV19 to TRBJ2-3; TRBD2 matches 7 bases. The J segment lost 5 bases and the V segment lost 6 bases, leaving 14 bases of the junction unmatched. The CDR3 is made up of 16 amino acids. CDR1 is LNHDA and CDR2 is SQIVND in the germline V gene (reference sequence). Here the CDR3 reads CASRGRSERGIDTQYF. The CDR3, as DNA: TGTGCCAGTAGGGGAAGAAGTGAGCGGGGAATAGATACGCAGTATTTT.

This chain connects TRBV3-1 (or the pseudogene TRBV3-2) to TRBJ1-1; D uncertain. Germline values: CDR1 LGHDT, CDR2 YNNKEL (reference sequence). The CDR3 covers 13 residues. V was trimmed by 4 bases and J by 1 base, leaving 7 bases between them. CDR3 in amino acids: CASSRLGNTEAFF. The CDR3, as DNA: TGTGCCAGCAGCCGCCTTGGGAACACTGAAGCTTTCTTT.

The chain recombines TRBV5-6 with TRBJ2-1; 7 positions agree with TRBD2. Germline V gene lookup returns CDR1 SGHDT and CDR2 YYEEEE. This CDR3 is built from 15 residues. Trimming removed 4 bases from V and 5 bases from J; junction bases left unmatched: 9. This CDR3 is CASSPPGGSHNEQFF. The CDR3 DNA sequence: TGTGCCAGCAGCCCCCCAGGCGGGAGCCACAATGAGCAGTTCTTC.

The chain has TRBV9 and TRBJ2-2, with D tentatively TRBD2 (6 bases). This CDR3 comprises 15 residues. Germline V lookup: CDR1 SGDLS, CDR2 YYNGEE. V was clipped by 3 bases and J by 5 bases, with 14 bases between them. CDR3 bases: TGTGCCAGCAGCGCCCCCGGAGGGAGGACCGGGGAGCTGTTTTTT. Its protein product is CASSAPGGRTGELFF.

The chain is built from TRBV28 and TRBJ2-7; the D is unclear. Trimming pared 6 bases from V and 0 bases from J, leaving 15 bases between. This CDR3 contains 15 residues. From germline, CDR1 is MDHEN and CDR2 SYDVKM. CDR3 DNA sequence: TGTGCCAGCAGCGGCGACATTAGGTCCTCCTACGAGCAGTACTTC. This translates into CASSGDIRSSYEQYF. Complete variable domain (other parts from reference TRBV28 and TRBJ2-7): DVKVTQSSRYLVKRTGEKVFLECVQDMDHENMFWYRQDPGLGLRLIYFSYDVKMKEKGDIPEGYSVSREKKERFSLILESASTNQTSMYLCASSGDIRSSYEQYFGPGTRLTVT.